This entry lists 16 T cell receptor beta chains sequenced from one sample in a study of graft-versus-host responses after intestinal transplantation. Profiling relied on immunoSEQ multiplex PCR, and the TCRdb table lists in-frame clones only, not all of them. This sample has roughly 80,000 clones, with 92% found just once. Specimen: PBMCs, collected 98 days after intestinal transplantation. Receptor source: a human patient who received an intestinal transplant, so some T cells may come from the graft donor.

The genes are TRBV28 and TRBJ2-7; 9 nucleotides line up with TRBD1. Per the germline V gene, CDR1 is MDHEN and CDR2 is SYDVKM. The J segment lost 2 bases and the V segment lost 5 bases, leaving 13 bases of the junction unmatched. The CDR3 contains 17 residues. For the CDR3, the DNA is TGTGCCAGCAGTCCATCCTTCCTCGGGACAGGGACCTACGAGCAGTACTTC. Protein: CASSPSFLGTGTYEQYF.

The V and J genes are TRBV15 and TRBJ2-3; a possible D gene is TRBD2 (6 bases). Germline V CDR1 and CDR2: LNHNV, YYDKDF (reference sequence). The V end lost 1 base, the J end lost 2 bases, and 13 bases lay between the germline ends. This CDR3 has 16 residues. The CDR3 DNA is TGTGCCACCAGCAGAGGAACGGGCGGGGTCACAGATACGCAGTATTTT. This translates into CATSRGTGGVTDTQYF.

This clone was observed a single time. V and J are TRBV4-1 and TRBJ1-2, with D possibly matching TRBD1 (6 bases). The CDR3 has 15 residues. The ends were cut back, 2 bases at V and 0 bases at J, with 10 bases in the middle. CDR1 is MGHRA and CDR2 is YSYEKL in the germline V gene. CDR3 amino acids: CASSQSQGANYGYTF. CDR3 DNA sequence: TGCGCCAGCAGCCAATCACAGGGTGCTAACTATGGCTACACCTTC.

The chain joins TRBV2 to TRBJ1-2; D perhaps matches TRBD1 (5 bases). CDR3 size: 18 residues. V shed 2 bases and J shed 8 bases, with 27 bases lying between them. CDR1 and CDR2 (germline): SNHLY, FYNNEI. For the CDR3, the DNA is TGTGCCAGCAGTGAATCTGATATTTGGGGCCGACCGCCTGAGGGCTACACCTTC. Translation: CASSESDIWGRPPEGYTF.

The V call is TRBV29-1, the J call TRBJ1-3, with 7 nucleotides matching TRBD1. Germline loops: CDR1 SQVTM, CDR2 ANQGSEA. Unmatched junction bases numbered 8, after V lost 3 bases and J lost 0 bases. The CDR3 sequence is 16 residues long. The CDR3 is CSVDTTGPHSGNTIYF. CDR3 sequence (DNA): TGCAGCGTTGATACGACAGGGCCCCACTCTGGAAACACCATATATTTT.

The chain carries TRBV6-4 and TRBJ1-5, with TRBD1 as a possible D gene (6 bases). CDR3 length equals 18 residues. V lost 5 bases to trimming and J lost 0 bases, with 20 bases between them. Per germline, CDR1 MRHNA and CDR2 SNTAGT. The chain's CDR3 is CASSLTGKTLDSNQPQHF. CDR3 nucleotides: TGTGCCAGCAGTTTAACAGGGAAAACGTTGGATAGCAATCAGCCCCAGCATTTT.

This clone was seen more than once but under ten times. This chain joins TRBV4-1 and TRBJ1-5; D unresolved. This CDR3 contains 15 residues. Germline lookup yields CDR1 MGHRA and CDR2 YSYEKL. Trimming stripped 0 bases from V and 2 bases from J, with 8 bases between. In DNA form, the CDR3 reads TGCGCCAGCAGCCAAGAGGCGTTGGGCAATCAGCCCCAGCATTTT. Encoded protein: CASSQEALGNQPQHF.

The chain is built from TRBV5-1 and TRBJ2-7; no definite D call. The length of the CDR3 is 16 residues. Per the germline V gene, CDR1 is SGHRS and CDR2 is YFSETQ. Trimming shortened V by 0 bases and J by 3 bases, and 16 bases separated the two germline ends. The CDR3 reads CASSLGERMGIYEQYF. The DNA for the CDR3 is TGCGCCAGCAGCTTGGGGGAACGGATGGGGATCTACGAGCAGTACTTC.

The V call is TRBV6-1, the J call TRBJ1-5; D perhaps matches TRBD1 (6 bases). The CDR3 contains 13 residues. Germline CDR1 MNHNS, CDR2 SASEGT. Trimming took off 5 bases at V and 5 bases at J, with 10 bases between the two ends. The CDR3 here is CASSWGADQPQHF. The CDR3 coding sequence is TGTGCCAGCAGTTGGGGGGCGGATCAGCCCCAGCATTTT.

V gene TRBV4-1 combines with J gene TRBJ1-3; D is uncertain. The CDR3 extends over 15 amino acids. The germline CDR1 and CDR2 sequences are MGHRA and YSYEKL. V shed 5 bases and J shed 4 bases, with 15 bases lying between them. The CDR3: CASSGLPFPGNTIYF. DNA of the CDR3: TGCGCCAGCAGCGGACTCCCCTTCCCCGGAAACACCATATATTTT.

Details on this clone: This same CDR3 is encoded by further DNA sequences in the sample. The chain joins TRBV5-1 to TRBJ2-2; tentative D call: TRBD1 (5 bases). From germline, CDR1 is SGHRS and CDR2 YFSETQ. The CDR3 extends over 15 amino acids. Between the trimmed V and J ends, which lost 0 bases and 4 bases, there was a span of 10 bases. DNA for the CDR3: TGCGCCAGCAGCTTGGGGCAGGGTGGCACCGGGGAGCTGTTTTTT. It encodes CASSLGQGGTGELFF.

The chain uses TRBV29-1 and TRBJ2-7; tentatively, D is TRBD2 (5 bases). The CDR3 runs to 13 residues. V lost 4 bases, J lost 0 bases, and 10 bases lay in between. The germline CDR1 and CDR2 sequences are SQVTM and ANQGSEA. DNA for the CDR3: TGCAGCGTTGGTACTAGGAACTCCTACGAGCAGTACTTC. Its protein is CSVGTRNSYEQYF.

The chain couples TRBV10-2 to TRBJ1-1; TRBD1 is a possible D gene (5 bases). The CDR3 length is 13 residues. The germline CDR1 and CDR2 sequences are WSHSY and SAAADI. Between the trimmed V and J ends, which lost 4 bases and 6 bases, there was a span of 12 bases. The CDR3 DNA follows: TGCGCCAGCAGTGCTTCCAGGGTACCTGAAGCTTTCTTT. Its translation is CASSASRVPEAFF.

The V and J genes are TRBV11-2 and TRBJ2-7; D gene uncertain. The CDR3 runs 11 residues. V dropped 7 bases and J dropped 0 bases, with 4 bases sitting between them. CDR1 and CDR2 from the germline V gene are SGHAT and FQNNGV. This chain's CDR3 is CASTPSYEQYF. The CDR3 nucleotides are TGTGCCAGCACCCCCTCCTACGAGCAGTACTTC.

The rearrangement uses TRBV6-5 and TRBJ2-3; weak D call: TRBD1 (6 bases). This CDR3 comprises 15 residues. V was cut by 0 bases and J by 2 bases, with 9 bases left in between. CDR1 MNHEY and CDR2 SVGAGI come from the germline V gene. CDR3 sequence reads: CASSYSGAYTDTQYF. CDR3 DNA sequence: TGTGCCAGCAGTTACTCGGGGGCCTACACAGATACGCAGTATTTT.

The rearrangement joins TRBV4-3 to TRBJ1-5; the D is unclear. In germline, CDR1 is LGHNA, CDR2 YSLEER. V dropped 1 base and J dropped 1 base, with 5 bases sitting between them. The CDR3 spans 14 residues. The CDR3 nucleotides are TGCGCCAGCAGCCAAGGTTGGAGCAATCAGCCCCAGCATTTT. This encodes CASSQGWSNQPQHF.